The 16 T cell receptor beta chains below were found in one sample sequenced in a study of blood T cell repertoires in COVID-19. Sequencing was performed with immunoSEQ multiplex PCR; in TCRdb, only in-frame clones are kept and a portion is missing. The top ten hold 3.8% of the sample, which has roughly 200,000 clones, approximately 83% seen once. The specimen sequenced was PBMCs or T cells enriched from blood (not recorded which). The source is a woman aged 35 to 49 with acute COVID-19.

The V gene is TRBV15, the J gene TRBJ2-1; 10 positions match TRBD2. CDR1 LNHNV and CDR2 YYDKDF come from the germline V gene (reference sequence). Trimming removed 7 bases from V and 7 bases from J; junction bases left unmatched: 10. The CDR3 spans 15 residues. CDR3 residues: CATKALAGVRNEQFF. In nucleotides, the CDR3 is TGTGCCACCAAAGCCCTAGCGGGAGTAAGGAATGAGCAGTTCTTC.

There are many counts of this clone. The chain has TRBV21-1 and TRBJ2-7; whether TRBD1, the table's D call, matches the DNA was not checked. TRBV21-1 is assigned pseudogene status. The CDR3 spans 16 residues. CDR3 residues: CASSKGSGQGAGEQYF. The CDR3 nucleotides are TGTGCCAGCAGCAAAGGAAGCGGGCAGGGGGCTGGGGAGCAGTACTTC.

The rearrangement uses TRBV5-1 and TRBJ2-5, with D uncertain. CDR1 and CDR2 from the germline V gene are SGHRS and YFSETQ. This CDR3 is built from 14 residues. Trimming stripped 0 bases from V and 5 bases from J, with 11 bases between. The CDR3 region is CASSLGQPEETQYF. CDR3 in DNA: TGCGCCAGCAGCTTGGGGCAGCCGGAGGAGACCCAGTACTTC.

J is TRBJ2-3 and V is TRBV2; 12 bases line up with TRBD2. Germline V gene lookup returns CDR1 SNHLY and CDR2 FYNNEI. J gave up 3 bases and V 5 bases, and 18 bases lay outside the gene matches. CDR3 length: 20 amino acids. The CDR3 DNA is TGTGCCAGCAGTTTCCCCCCCCTAGCGGGAGGGGGGGAATCTACAGATACGCAGTATTTT. This sequence encodes CASSFPPLAGGGESTDTQYF.

The rearrangement uses TRBV27 and TRBJ1-2; TRBD1 is a possible D gene (6 bases). Germline V gene lookup returns CDR1 MNHEY and CDR2 SMNVEV (reference sequence). V lost 5 bases and J lost 1, with 11 bases in between. The CDR3 is 14 residues long. CDR3 bases: TGTGCCAGCAGTCCAGGGGCGGGTAACTATGGCTACACCTTC. It encodes CASSPGAGNYGYTF.

The CDR3 is CASSIEGGNQPQHF. In nucleotides, the CDR3 is TGTGCCAGTAGTATCGAGGGGGGCAATCAGCCCCAGCATTTT. V and J are TRBV19 and TRBJ1-5; a possible D gene is TRBD1 (6 bases). Trimming shortened V by 3 bases and J by 2 bases, and 8 bases separated the two germline ends. Germline V lookup: CDR1 LNHDA, CDR2 SQIVND (reference sequence). This CDR3 contains 14 residues.

This clone was seen only a few times. V usage is TRBV19 and J usage is TRBJ2-1; tentatively, D is TRBD2 (5 bases). Germline V gene sequence: CDR1 LNHDA, CDR2 SQIVND (reference sequence). The CDR3 has 13 residues. The V end was cut by 2 bases, the J end by 9 bases, with 11 bases between. CDR3 coding DNA: TGTGCCAGTAGTATATATGGGAGCGCTGAGCAGTTCTTC. Residues: CASSIYGSAEQFF.

The rearrangement uses TRBV28 and TRBJ1-3, with a possible D match to TRBD1 (6 bases). The V and J ends lost 7 bases and 4 bases respectively, with 20 bases between them. Germline lookup yields CDR1 MDHEN and CDR2 SYDVKM. This CDR3 has 16 amino acids. This CDR3 reads CASTGGSTGMGNTIYF. CDR3 DNA: TGTGCCAGCACCGGGGGGTCCACAGGGATGGGAAACACCATATATTTT.

This clone was recorded once. The rearrangement uses TRBV28 and TRBJ1-5; D gene uncertain. The CDR3 has 12 amino acids. V was cut by 6 bases and J by 9 bases, with 12 bases left in between. CDR1 and CDR2 from the germline V gene are MDHEN and SYDVKM. CDR3 sequence: CASRLQRGPQHF. CDR3 DNA sequence: TGTGCCAGCAGGCTTCAAAGAGGGCCCCAGCATTTT.

The chain links TRBV28 to TRBJ1-2; 9 bases align to TRBD1. Germline V gives CDR1 MDHEN, CDR2 SYDVKM. The V segment lost 0 bases and the J segment 4 bases; nucleotides outside the gene matches: 0. The CDR3 spans 14 residues. This chain's CDR3 is CASSLWDRGYGYTF. The CDR3 DNA sequence: TGTGCCAGCAGTTTATGGGACAGGGGCTATGGCTACACCTTC.

The chain is built from TRBV28 and TRBJ2-1; a possible D gene is TRBD2 (6 bases). This CDR3 contains 15 residues. CDR1 is MDHEN, CDR2 SYDVKM, per germline. The germline V and J ends were trimmed by 6 bases and 2 bases, with 14 bases remaining between them. The CDR3 is CASSDFRRAYNEQFF. CDR3 coding DNA: TGTGCCAGCAGCGACTTCCGGAGGGCCTACAATGAGCAGTTCTTC.

The sample holds many counts of this clone. The genes are TRBV28 and TRBJ1-1; a possible D gene is TRBD1 (5 bases). The germline V gene has CDR1 MDHEN and CDR2 SYDVKM. CDR3 length equals 14 residues. Trimming took off 4 bases at V and 1 base at J, with 10 bases between the two ends. The chain's CDR3 is CASSSGTWNTEAFF. The CDR3 nucleotides read TGTGCCAGCAGTTCAGGGACTTGGAACACTGAAGCTTTCTTT.

This rearrangement joins TRBV18 to TRBJ2-2, with D possibly being TRBD2 (5 bases). V was clipped by 5 bases and J by 5 bases, with 21 bases between them. CDR3 length: 17 residues. Germline V gene lookup returns CDR1 KGHSH and CDR2 LQKENI. CDR3 sequence reads: CASSRENGRSKTGELFF. CDR3 bases: TGTGCCAGCTCAAGGGAGAATGGAAGGAGTAAGACCGGGGAGCTGTTTTTT. Complete variable domain (other parts from reference TRBV18 and TRBJ2-2): NAGVMQNPRHLVRRRGQEARLRCSPMKGHSHVYWYRQLPEEGLKFMVYLQKENIIDESGMPKERFSAEFPKEGPSILRIQQVVRGDSAAYFCASSRENGRSKTGELFFGEGSRLTVL.

In its sample, this clone was seen once. The chain recombines TRBV7-9 with TRBJ2-2; 7 nucleotides line up with TRBD1. Germline assignment: CDR1 SEHNR and CDR2 FQNEAQ (reference sequence). The junction had 4 bases not matched to a gene; V was cut back by 3 bases and J by 6 bases. The length of the CDR3 is 14 residues. The CDR3 reads CASSLEGQAGELFF. The CDR3 DNA sequence: TGTGCCAGCAGCTTGGAAGGACAGGCCGGGGAGCTGTTTTTT.

This clone appeared a single time. The J gene is TRBJ2-7, the V gene TRBV5-5; TRBD2 matches 8 bases. This CDR3 spans 15 amino acids. From germline, CDR1 is SGHKS and CDR2 YYEKEE (reference sequence). V gave up 0 bases and J gave up 2 bases; unmatched junction bases: 4. CDR3 DNA sequence: TGTGCCAGCAGCTTGGCGCGGGAGGTCGCCTACGAGCAGTACTTC. Translating gives CASSLAREVAYEQYF.

This chain links TRBV11-2 with TRBJ2-1; the D gene is possibly TRBD1 (6 bases). V was pared by 0 bases and J by 5 bases, with 11 bases between. CDR1 and CDR2 from the germline V gene are SGHAT and FQNNGV. The CDR3 runs to 15 residues. The CDR3 DNA sequence: TGTGCCAGCAGCTTAGAAGGACAGAGCCACAATGAGCAGTTCTTC. It codes for CASSLEGQSHNEQFF.